This T cell receptor beta chain stems from a study of blood T cell repertoires in COVID-19. Germline V gene data show CDR1 as SGHRS and CDR2 as YFSETQ. The CDR3 extends over 15 amino acids. V shed 3 bases and J 8 bases; nucleotides not matched to a gene: 10. This clone was recorded a few times. Measured with immunoSEQ multiplex PCR; TCRdb has only the in-frame clones, and not every one. In the table there are about 270,000 clones, 86% of which are singletons. The chain is built from TRBV5-1 and TRBJ1-2; TRBD1 matches 10 bases. Sequenced material: peripheral blood. The source is a woman older than 75 with COVID-19, enrolled during active disease. The CDR3 spells CASSSWDRGFDGYTF. As DNA, the CDR3 is TGCGCCAGCAGCTCGTGGGACAGGGGATTCGACGGCTACACCTTC.